Included here is one TCR beta chain sequence, with context. The antigen is unknown. One end of the junction fails to match germline, which may point to a read error. PCR primers comprised 60 Vbeta and 13 Jbeta primers. Assay used: immunoSEQ multiplex PCR; TCRdb lists only in-frame clones, some missing. The data hold approximately 90,000 clones, with approximately 7.7% observed a single time. This sample was taken from a study of cytomegalovirus exposure and HLA in healthy donors. Findings and limits, study-wide: In a later analysis, donors in an Asian-associated ancestry cluster reportedly had fewer N-insertions in productive TCRs than the cohort mean. In vitro confirmation showed three CMV-associated chains to be CMV antigen specific.

The CDR3 consists of 15 residues. Germline lookup yields CDR1 SGHAT and CDR2 FQNNGV. Sequencing was carried out using PBMCs. The chain employs TRBV11-2 and TRBJ2-5, with 7 bases that match TRBD2. The TCR originated in a man in his fifties or sixties in good health and CMV-seronegative. The CDR3 sequence: CASSIDGGSGETQYF. The CDR3 coding sequence is TGTGCCAGCAGCATAGACGGGGGGTCGGGAGAGACCCAGTACTTC.